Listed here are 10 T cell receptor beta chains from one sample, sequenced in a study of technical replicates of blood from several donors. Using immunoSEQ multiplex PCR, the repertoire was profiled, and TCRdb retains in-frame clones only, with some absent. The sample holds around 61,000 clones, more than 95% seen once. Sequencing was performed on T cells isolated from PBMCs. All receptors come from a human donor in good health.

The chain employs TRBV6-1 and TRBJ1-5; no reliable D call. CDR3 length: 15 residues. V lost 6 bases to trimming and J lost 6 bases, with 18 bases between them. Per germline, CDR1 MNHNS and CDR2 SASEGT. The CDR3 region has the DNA TGTGCCAGCAGGCCCGTCGACGGAGAGGGTCAGCCCCAGCATTTT. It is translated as CASRPVDGEGQPQHF.

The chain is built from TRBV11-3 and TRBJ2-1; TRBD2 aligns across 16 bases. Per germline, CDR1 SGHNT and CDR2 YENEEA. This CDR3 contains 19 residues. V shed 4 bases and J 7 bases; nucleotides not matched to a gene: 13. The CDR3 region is CASSSPPGTSGGAMNEQFF. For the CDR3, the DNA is TGTGCCAGCAGCTCTCCCCCCGGGACTAGCGGGGGGGCAATGAATGAGCAGTTCTTC.

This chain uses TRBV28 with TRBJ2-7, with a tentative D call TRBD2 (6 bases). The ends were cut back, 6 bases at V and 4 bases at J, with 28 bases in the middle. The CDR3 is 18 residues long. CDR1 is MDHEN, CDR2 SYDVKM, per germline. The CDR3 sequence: CASRSLSGVRPPSYEQYF. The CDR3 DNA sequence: TGTGCCAGCAGGTCCCTTAGCGGAGTAAGGCCCCCCTCGTACGAGCAGTACTTC. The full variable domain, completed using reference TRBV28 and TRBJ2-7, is DVKVTQSSRYLVKRTGEKVFLECVQDMDHENMFWYRQDPGLGLRLIYFSYDVKMKEKGDIPEGYSVSREKKERFSLILESASTNQTSMYLCASRSLSGVRPPSYEQYFGPGTRLTVT.

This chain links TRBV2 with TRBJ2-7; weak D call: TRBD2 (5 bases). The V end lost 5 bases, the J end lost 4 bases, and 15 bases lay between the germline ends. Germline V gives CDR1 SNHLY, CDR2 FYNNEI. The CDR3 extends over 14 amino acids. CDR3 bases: TGTGCCAGCAGTTTAATTCCGGGAAGTTACGAGCAGTACTTC. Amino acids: CASSLIPGSYEQYF.

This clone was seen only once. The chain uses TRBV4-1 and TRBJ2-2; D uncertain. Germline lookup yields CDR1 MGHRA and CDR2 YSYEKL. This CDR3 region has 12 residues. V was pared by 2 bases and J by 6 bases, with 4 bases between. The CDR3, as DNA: TGCGCCAGCAGCCAACTAGCCGGGGAGCTGTTTTTT. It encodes CASSQLAGELFF.

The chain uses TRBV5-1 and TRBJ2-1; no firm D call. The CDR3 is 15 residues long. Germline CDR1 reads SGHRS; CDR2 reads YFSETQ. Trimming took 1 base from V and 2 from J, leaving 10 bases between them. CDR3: CASSLYDIPYNEQFF. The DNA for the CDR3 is TGCGCCAGCAGCTTGTATGACATCCCCTACAATGAGCAGTTCTTC.

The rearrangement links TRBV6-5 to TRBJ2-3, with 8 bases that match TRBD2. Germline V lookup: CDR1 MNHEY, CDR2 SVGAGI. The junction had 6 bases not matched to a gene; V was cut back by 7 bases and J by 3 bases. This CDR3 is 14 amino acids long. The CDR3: CASTPGGPTDTQYF. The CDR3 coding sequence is TGTGCCAGCACCCCGGGGGGGCCTACAGATACGCAGTATTTT.

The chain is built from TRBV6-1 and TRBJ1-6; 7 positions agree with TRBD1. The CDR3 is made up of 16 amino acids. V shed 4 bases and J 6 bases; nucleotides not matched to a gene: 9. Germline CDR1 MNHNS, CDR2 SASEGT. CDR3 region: CASSALTGTVNSPLHF. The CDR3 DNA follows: TGTGCCAGCAGTGCATTAACCGGGACAGTTAATTCACCCCTCCACTTT.

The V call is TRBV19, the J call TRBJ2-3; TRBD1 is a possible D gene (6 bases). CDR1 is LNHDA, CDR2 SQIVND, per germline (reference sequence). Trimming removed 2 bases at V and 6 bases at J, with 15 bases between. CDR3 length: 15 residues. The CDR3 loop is CASSINQGRRDTQYF. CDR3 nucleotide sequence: TGTGCCAGTAGTATAAATCAGGGGCGGAGGGATACGCAGTATTTT.

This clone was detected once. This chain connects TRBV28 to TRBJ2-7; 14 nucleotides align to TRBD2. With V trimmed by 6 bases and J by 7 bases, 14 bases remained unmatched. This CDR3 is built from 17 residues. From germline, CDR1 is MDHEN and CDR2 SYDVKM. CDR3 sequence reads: CASSLRRLAGGPWEQYF. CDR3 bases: TGTGCCAGCAGCCTCAGGAGACTAGCGGGAGGGCCTTGGGAGCAGTACTTC.